These 26 T cell receptor beta chains share one sample of origin, sequenced in a study of blood T cells in healthy people across ages. A second 7 to 11 cycle PCR used barcoded and J-beta primers. TCRdb reprocessed the 5' RACE reads with MiXCR, giving one entry per CDR3 protein. The repertoire has 790,000 or so distinct CDR3 sequences, 35% to 50% of them found once; the top ten carry 18%. The sequenced sample consisted of blood. These receptors were obtained from a man at least 80 years old in good health.

Comments on this clonotype: Given a much more abundant clone one base away, this may be a read error. The chain couples TRBV29-1 to TRBJ2-7; 9 positions match TRBD1. With 6 bases clipped from V and 1 base from J, the junction kept 7 bases outside the gene matches. CDR3 length: 14 residues. Germline assignment: CDR1 SQVTM and CDR2 ANQGSEA. The chain's CDR3 is CSVEAGQGSYEQYF. As DNA, the CDR3 is TGCAGCGTAGAGGCGGGACAGGGTTCCTACGAGCAGTACTTC.

The V call is TRBV20-1, the J call TRBJ2-2; 7 bases align to TRBD2. Germline-derived CDR1 and CDR2 are DFQATT and SNEGSKA (reference sequence). V shed 2 bases and J 1 base; nucleotides not matched to a gene: 1. The CDR3 contains 14 residues. CDR3 sequence: CSARPSGNTGELFF. The CDR3 DNA is TGCAGTGCTAGACCTAGCGGGAACACCGGGGAGCTGTTTTTT.

The chain links TRBV5-1 to TRBJ2-1; 9 bases match TRBD2. V trimming: 7 bases; J trimming: 7 bases; junction bases outside the gene matches: 9. CDR3 length: 14 residues. CDR1 SGHRS and CDR2 YFSETQ come from the germline V gene. CDR3 residues: CASGEGTSINEQFF. CDR3 DNA sequence: TGCGCCAGCGGTGAGGGGACTAGCATTAATGAGCAGTTCTTC.

Notes on this clonotype: Given a much more abundant clone one base away, this may be a read error. The rearrangement uses TRBV20-1 and TRBJ2-5; D is perhaps TRBD2 (7 bases). Per germline, CDR1 DFQATT and CDR2 SNEGSKA (reference sequence). CDR3 length equals 16 residues. With 6 bases removed from V and 2 bases from J, the gap between germline ends came to 22 bases. This CDR3 is CSAYGGGDHRQETQYF. In DNA, the CDR3 is TGCAGTGCGTACGGAGGGGGGGACCATCGTCAAGAGACCCAGTACTTC.

In its sample, this clonotype was seen a few times. The V and J genes are TRBV7-2 and TRBJ2-4; D unclear. V dropped 0 bases and J dropped 6 bases, with 9 bases sitting between them. This CDR3 spans 14 amino acids. Germline V gene data show CDR1 as SGHTA and CDR2 as FQGNSA. CDR3 coding DNA: TGTGCCAGCAGCTTAGCCCCGGCGGCAAACATTCAGTACTTC. Amino acid sequence: CASSLAPAANIQYF.

The chain carries TRBV6-1 and TRBJ2-7; D is ambiguous. Germline V gene data show CDR1 as MNHNS and CDR2 as SASEGT. Trimming cost V 3 bases and J 1 base, with 7 bases left between them. CDR3 size: 13 residues. In DNA form, the CDR3 reads TGTGCCAGCAGTGAGCAAGGGTCCTACGAGCAGTACTTC. It is translated as CASSEQGSYEQYF.

This chain uses TRBV5-1 with TRBJ2-3; tentatively, D is TRBD1 (5 bases). The germline V gene encodes CDR1 SGHRS and CDR2 YFSETQ. Trimming took 1 base from V and 5 from J, leaving 11 bases between them. This CDR3 comprises 14 residues. CDR3 nucleotide sequence: TGCGCCAGCAGCTTGACAGGAGAGAGAGATACGCAGTATTTT. It encodes CASSLTGERDTQYF.

This clonotype has more than one count but fewer than ten. The chain is built from TRBV29-1 and TRBJ2-3, with 12 bases that match TRBD2. Germline loops: CDR1 SQVTM, CDR2 ANQGSEA. The CDR3 covers 15 residues. Losses at the gene ends were 4 bases for V and 4 bases for J; bases not matched to a gene: 6. In DNA form, the CDR3 reads TGCAGCGTTGGCCGACTAGCGGGAGCCGCAGATACGCAGTATTTT. Its protein is CSVGRLAGAADTQYF.

The rearrangement uses TRBV20-1 and TRBJ2-3; a possible D gene is TRBD1 (6 bases). Trimming took 0 bases from V and 4 from J, leaving 14 bases between them. The CDR3 covers 15 residues. Germline CDR1 and CDR2: DFQATT and SNEGSKA (reference sequence). The CDR3 DNA follows: TGCAGTGCTAGAGATTCAACAGGGCTTCCAGATACGCAGTATTTT. This encodes CSARDSTGLPDTQYF.

The CDR3 is CASSAGTSGKTGELFF. CDR3 nucleotides: TGTGCCAGCAGTGCCGGGACTAGCGGGAAAACCGGGGAGCTGTTTTTT. This chain joins TRBV12-3 or TRBV12-4 and TRBJ2-2; 13 bases align to TRBD2. The V segment lost 5 bases and the J segment 5 bases; nucleotides outside the gene matches: 5. The CDR3 extends over 16 amino acids.

The rearrangement uses TRBV7-2 and TRBJ2-5; 10 nucleotides align to TRBD2. Near its end, the DNA agrees better with TRBJ2-7, so the J call may be wrong. The germline CDR1 and CDR2 sequences are SGHTA and FQGNSA. CDR3 size: 15 residues. CDR3 protein: CASSLALAGAYEQYF. CDR3 bases: TGTGCCAGCAGCTTAGCTCTAGCGGGGGCCTACGAGCAGTACTTC.

V is TRBV4-1 and J is TRBJ1-2; D might be TRBD1 (6 bases). Germline V gene data show CDR1 as MGHRA and CDR2 as YSYEKL. CDR3 size: 15 residues. V was shortened by 0 bases and J by 6 bases, with 14 bases between the two germline ends. CDR3 loop: CASSQDWNRENGYTF. The CDR3 DNA reads TGCGCCAGCAGCCAAGATTGGAACAGGGAAAATGGCTACACCTTC.

The CDR3 reads CSVEDGGRTEAFF. CDR3 coding DNA: TGCAGCGTTGAAGATGGGGGGCGCACTGAAGCTTTCTTT. The chain links TRBV29-1 to TRBJ1-1; maybe TRBD1 (6 bases). The germline V gene encodes CDR1 SQVTM and CDR2 ANQGSEA. The CDR3 runs to 13 residues. The V end was cut by 0 bases, the J end by 4 bases, with 9 bases between.

This clonotype has just a few counts. The chain has TRBV21-1 and TRBJ2-5; TRBD2 was called by the table and not checked on the DNA. TRBV21-1 is flagged as a pseudogene. CDR3 size: 14 residues. CDR3 DNA sequence: TGTGCCGCTACCGGGAGGGAAGGCCAAGAGACCCAGTACTTC. Translation: CAATGREGQETQYF.

This sequence joins TRBV5-1 and TRBJ1-6; the D gene is possibly TRBD1 (6 bases). This CDR3 contains 14 residues. Germline CDR1 is SGHRS and CDR2 is YFSETQ. V dropped 5 bases and J dropped 6 bases, with 12 bases sitting between them. The CDR3 protein is CASSLGGPNSPLHF. CDR3 DNA: TGCGCCAGCAGTCTGGGGGGGCCTAATTCACCCCTCCACTTT.

The chain employs TRBV4-2 and TRBJ2-3, with D perhaps TRBD2 (6 bases). This CDR3 has 17 residues. The V end was cut by 0 bases, the J end by 0 bases, with 13 bases between. Germline CDR1 is LGHNA and CDR2 is YNFKEQ. CDR3 sequence (DNA): TGTGCCAGCAGCCAAGAAGGGAGGCGGATGAGCACAGATACGCAGTATTTT. Translation gives CASSQEGRRMSTDTQYF.

The J gene is TRBJ2-1, the V gene TRBV20-1, with 11 bases matching TRBD2. CDR3 size: 15 residues. Germline V gene sequence: CDR1 DFQATT, CDR2 SNEGSKA (reference sequence). V lost 3 bases to trimming and J lost 5 bases; unmatched junction nucleotides: 6. CDR3 sequence reads: CSARVLAGVNNEQFF. The CDR3 nucleotides are TGCAGTGCTAGGGTACTAGCGGGAGTGAACAATGAGCAGTTCTTC.

The genes are TRBV27 and TRBJ2-3, with D hard to call. Germline lookup yields CDR1 MNHEY and CDR2 SMNVEV (reference sequence). This CDR3 has 17 amino acids. V was trimmed by 6 bases and J by 0 bases, leaving 19 bases between them. CDR3: CASRRGRQLPSTDTQYF. The CDR3 region has the DNA TGTGCCAGCAGGAGAGGACGGCAGCTACCTAGCACAGATACGCAGTATTTT.

The chain has TRBV4-1 and TRBJ1-2; TRBD1 might be the D (5 bases). Germline CDR1 reads MGHRA; CDR2 reads YSYEKL. The CDR3 is 14 residues long. Trimming took 1 base from V and 6 from J, leaving 12 bases between them. The CDR3 protein is CASSQAQGGNGYTF. The DNA for the CDR3 is TGCGCCAGCAGCCAAGCTCAGGGAGGTAATGGCTACACCTTC.

This chain connects TRBV10-3 to TRBJ2-7; D is uncertain. This CDR3 comprises 14 residues. Germline loops: CDR1 ENHRY, CDR2 SYGVKD. V was trimmed by 0 bases and J by 7 bases, leaving 13 bases between them. CDR3 DNA: TGTGCCATCAGTGAGTCAGCCACCTGGGATGAGCAGTACTTC. Protein: CAISESATWDEQYF.

This clonotype has only a few counts. This chain links TRBV21-1 with TRBJ2-4. TRBV21-1 is reported as a pseudogene. CDR3 length: 14 amino acids. CDR3 amino acids: CASSKVRCENIQYF. Here the CDR3 DNA reads TGTGCCAGCAGCAAAGTGCGGTGTGAGAACATTCAGTACTTC.

This clonotype was observed at least ten times. The chain uses TRBV7-2 and TRBJ2-5; TRBD2 aligns across 11 bases. The CDR3 extends over 17 amino acids. Germline V gene data show CDR1 as SGHTA and CDR2 as FQGNSA. Losses at the gene ends were 2 bases for V and 7 bases for J; bases not matched to a gene: 12. The CDR3 DNA reads TGTGCCAGCAGCTTAAGGCTAGCGGGAGGTCCGCAGGGGACCCAGTACTTC. It encodes CASSLRLAGGPQGTQYF.

The sample holds one count of this clonotype. The chain is built from TRBV20-1 and TRBJ2-7; perhaps TRBD2 as D (5 bases). With 6 bases removed from V and 0 bases from J, the gap between germline ends came to 12 bases. CDR3 length: 13 amino acids. In germline, CDR1 is DFQATT, CDR2 SNEGSKA (reference sequence). The CDR3 reads CSAPDSVSYEQYF. The CDR3, as DNA: TGCAGTGCCCCGGACTCGGTCTCCTACGAGCAGTACTTC.

The rearrangement links TRBV4-1 to TRBJ2-1; 11 nucleotides match TRBD2. V gave up 2 bases and J gave up 4 bases; unmatched junction bases: 13. From germline, CDR1 is MGHRA and CDR2 YSYEKL. The CDR3 runs 19 residues. The CDR3 reads CASSQNHGGLAGGYNEQFF. The CDR3 nucleotides are TGCGCCAGCAGCCAAAACCACGGGGGCCTAGCGGGGGGTTACAATGAGCAGTTCTTC.

This clonotype showed up just once. The V and J genes are TRBV27 and TRBJ2-2, with 12 bases lining up with TRBD1. The CDR3 sequence is 15 residues long. V shed 6 bases, J shed 8 bases, and the junction held 7 bases outside the gene matches. The V gene's germline CDR1 is MNHEY and CDR2 SMNVEV (reference sequence). The CDR3 loop is CASRSGQGASGELFF. The CDR3 nucleotides read TGTGCCAGCAGGTCGGGACAGGGGGCGAGTGGGGAGCTGTTTTTT.

This clonotype was seen a few times. This chain uses TRBV10-3 with TRBJ2-3; the match to TRBD2 covers 7 bases. Germline V gene data show CDR1 as ENHRY and CDR2 as SYGVKD. The CDR3 consists of 17 residues. J lost 0 bases, V lost 0 bases, and 6 bases had no gene match. Here the CDR3 DNA reads TGTGCCATCAGTGAGTCTGGTTCGGGAGGAAGCACAGATACGCAGTATTTT. Amino acid sequence: CAISESGSGGSTDTQYF.